A selection of T cell receptor beta chains follows, all from one sample in a study of blood T cell repertoires in COVID-19. Produced via immunoSEQ multiplex PCR; TCRdb's table is partial and in-frame only. Of 250,000 to 300,000 clones in the sample, around 90% were seen once. Sequences were obtained from peripheral blood. Receptors were obtained from a man aged 50-60 years with acute or convalescent COVID-19. CDR3s include the opening cysteine and the closing phenylalanine or tryptophan. The D gene is left open where the match is weak. Expanded clones get a size class; other rows say once, few or many, or leave the size out.

clone size,J gene,V gene,CDR3 length,D gene,CDR3 DNA,CDR3 protein
NA,TRBJ2-5,TRBV5-4,14,NA,TGTGCCAGCAGCTTAAGGAGAAGTGGGGAGACCCAGTACTTC,CASSLRRSGETQYF
NA,TRBJ2-1,TRBV6-2/TRBV6-3,15,TRBD2,TGTGCCAGCAGTTACTCGCGGGGGGGCCAGGGTGAGCAGTTCTTC,CASSYSRGGQGEQFF
NA,TRBJ2-1,TRBV12-3/TRBV12-4,13,NA,TGTGCCAGCAGTTTGGGGGGCTACAATGAGCAGTTCTTC,CASSLGGYNEQFF
NA,TRBJ2-7,TRBV30,14,TRBD1,TGTGCCTGGGAAACCCTGGACAGGACCTACGAGCAGTACTTC,CAWETLDRTYEQYF
NA,TRBJ1-1,TRBV18,15,TRBD1,TGTGCCAGCTCACCCCAACAGGGGGCGCGGACTGAAGCTTTCTTT,CASSPQQGARTEAFF
NA,TRBJ1-5,TRBV5-1,15,NA,TGCGCCAGCAGCTTGAACAGTAATAGCAATCAGCCCCAGCATTTT,CASSLNSNSNQPQHF
NA,TRBJ2-2,TRBV18,14,NA,TGTGCCAGCTCACCTTTGGCGGCAGTGGTCGAGCTGTTTTTT,CASSPLAAVVELFF
once,TRBJ2-1,TRBV5-1,15,NA,TGCGCCAGCAGCTTAGGGGACTTCAACTACAATGAGCAGTTCTTC,CASSLGDFNYNEQFF
NA,TRBJ2-1,TRBV3-1/TRBV3-2,16,NA,TGTGCCAGCAGCCAAGATCGGAGGACTTTTTACAATGAGCAGTTCTTC,CASSQDRRTFYNEQFF
NA,TRBJ1-2,TRBV20-1,11,NA,TGCAGTGCTGGGGCAGCCTATGGCTACACCTTC,CSAGAAYGYTF
once,TRBJ1-3,TRBV13,18,TRBD1,TGTGCCAGCAGCCAGTTAACTGGACAGGGTGGAACTGGAAACACCATATATTTT,CASSQLTGQGGTGNTIYF
NA,TRBJ2-1,TRBV7-3,12,TRBD2,TGTGCCAGCAGCCGGGGGGTCGATGAGCAGTTCTTC,CASSRGVDEQFF
NA,TRBJ2-5,TRBV6-5,14,NA,TGTGCCAGCAGTTACATCGGGGGGCACGAGACCCAGTACTTC,CASSYIGGHETQYF
NA,TRBJ1-1,TRBV18,16,TRBD1,TGTGCCAGCTCACCAAGGACAGGCCTGTGGGACACTGAAGCTTTCTTT,CASSPRTGLWDTEAFF
NA,TRBJ1-6,TRBV15,13,NA,TGTGCCGCCTCCAGGGGCGCGGAGTCACCCCTCCACTTT,CAASRGAESPLHF
NA,TRBJ1-5,TRBV18,15,TRBD1,TGTGCCAGCTCACTATACAGGGGGGAAAATCAGCCCCAGCATTTT,CASSLYRGENQPQHF